This TCR beta chain appears in the sequencing data of a study of T cells in Graves' hyperthyroidism and ophthalmopathy. Trimming removed 0 bases from V and 4 bases from J, with 6 bases in between. Germline CDR1 reads SGDLS; CDR2 reads YYNGEE. This CDR3 contains 13 residues. From RNA transcripts, TCR beta CDR3 regions were amplified. RT-PCR in the first round (using the HTBI primer set) targeted the TCR CDR3. In TCRdb, the multiplex PCR reads were re-called with MiXCR into one record per CDR3 protein. The sample records roughly 740,000 distinct CDR3 sequences, roughly 15% being singletons. This receptor was identified in a man between 18 and 35 years old with Graves' hyperthyroidism. This chain joins TRBV9 and TRBJ2-3, with D unresolved. Sequencing was carried out using blood. The CDR3 nucleotides read TGTGCCAGCAGCGTAGAGGCTTCAGATACGCAGTATTTT. The encoded protein is CASSVEASDTQYF.